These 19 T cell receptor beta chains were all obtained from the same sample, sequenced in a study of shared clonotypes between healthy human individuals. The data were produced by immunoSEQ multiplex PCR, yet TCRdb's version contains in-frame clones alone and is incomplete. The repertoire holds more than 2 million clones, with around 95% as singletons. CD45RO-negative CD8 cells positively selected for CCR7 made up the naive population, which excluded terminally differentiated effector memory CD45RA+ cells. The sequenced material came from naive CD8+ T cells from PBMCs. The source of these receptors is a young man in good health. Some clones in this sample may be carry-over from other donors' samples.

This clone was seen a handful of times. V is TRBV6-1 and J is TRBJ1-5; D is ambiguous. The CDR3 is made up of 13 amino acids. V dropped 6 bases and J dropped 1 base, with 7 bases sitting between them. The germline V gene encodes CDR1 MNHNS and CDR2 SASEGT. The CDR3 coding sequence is TGTGCCAGCAGCGAGTGGAGCAATCAGCCCCAGCATTTT. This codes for CASSEWSNQPQHF.

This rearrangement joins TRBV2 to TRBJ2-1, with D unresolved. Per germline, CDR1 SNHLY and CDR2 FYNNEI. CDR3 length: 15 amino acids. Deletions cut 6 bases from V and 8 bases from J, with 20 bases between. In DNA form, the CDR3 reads TGTGCCAGCAGCGCAAGGATCGACAACCCCGATGAGCAGTTCTTC. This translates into CASSARIDNPDEQFF.

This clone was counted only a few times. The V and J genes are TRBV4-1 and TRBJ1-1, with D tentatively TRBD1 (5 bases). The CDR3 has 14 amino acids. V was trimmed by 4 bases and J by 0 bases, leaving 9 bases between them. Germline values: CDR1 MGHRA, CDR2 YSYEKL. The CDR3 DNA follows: TGCGCCAGCAGCCCGGTGACAGTGAACACTGAAGCTTTCTTT. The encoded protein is CASSPVTVNTEAFF.

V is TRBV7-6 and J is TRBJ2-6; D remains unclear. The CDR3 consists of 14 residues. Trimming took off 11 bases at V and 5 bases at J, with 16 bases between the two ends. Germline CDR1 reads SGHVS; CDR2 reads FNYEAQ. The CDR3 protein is CAGSMDLRANVLTF. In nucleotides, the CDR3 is TGTGCCGGTTCAATGGATCTTCGGGCCAACGTCCTGACTTTC.

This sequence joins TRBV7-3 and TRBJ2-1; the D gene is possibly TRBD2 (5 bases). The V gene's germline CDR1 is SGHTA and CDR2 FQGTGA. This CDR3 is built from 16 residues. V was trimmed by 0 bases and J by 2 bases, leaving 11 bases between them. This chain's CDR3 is CASSLTSSWPYNEQFF. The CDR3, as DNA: TGTGCCAGCAGCTTAACGTCTAGCTGGCCCTACAATGAGCAGTTCTTC.

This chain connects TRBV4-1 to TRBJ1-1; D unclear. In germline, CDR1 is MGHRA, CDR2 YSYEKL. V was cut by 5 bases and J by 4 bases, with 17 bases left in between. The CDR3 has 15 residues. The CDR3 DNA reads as TGCGCCAGCAGCGGCCGGCATAATGCGGGCACTGAAGCTTTCTTT. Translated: CASSGRHNAGTEAFF.

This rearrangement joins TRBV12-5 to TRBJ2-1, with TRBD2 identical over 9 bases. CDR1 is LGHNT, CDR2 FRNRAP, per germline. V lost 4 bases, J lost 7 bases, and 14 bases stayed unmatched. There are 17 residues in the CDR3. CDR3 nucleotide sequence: TGTGCTAGTGGTTGGACTCCCATAGCGGGAGAAGGAAATGAGCAGTTCTTC. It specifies CASGWTPIAGEGNEQFF.

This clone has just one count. CDR3 bases: TGTGCCAGCAGCTTTGGCGGGGGCCTGAACACTGAAGCTTTCTTT. This translates into CASSFGGGLNTEAFF. The V and J genes are TRBV7-9 and TRBJ1-1; tentative D call: TRBD1 (6 bases). Germline V gene sequence: CDR1 SEHNR, CDR2 FQNEAQ (reference sequence). Trimming left V 3 bases short and J 0 bases short, with 11 bases between. This CDR3 region has 15 residues.

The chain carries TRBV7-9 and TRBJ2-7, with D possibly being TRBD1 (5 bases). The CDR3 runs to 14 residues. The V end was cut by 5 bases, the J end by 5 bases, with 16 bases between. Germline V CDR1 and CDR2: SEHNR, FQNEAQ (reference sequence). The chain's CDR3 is CASSPGPSSNEQYF. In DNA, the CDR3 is TGTGCCAGCAGCCCAGGGCCATCCAGCAACGAGCAGTACTTC.

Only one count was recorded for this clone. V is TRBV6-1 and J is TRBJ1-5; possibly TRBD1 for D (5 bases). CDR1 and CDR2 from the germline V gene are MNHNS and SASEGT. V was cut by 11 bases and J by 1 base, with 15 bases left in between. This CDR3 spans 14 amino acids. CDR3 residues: CAGRAAGSNQPQHF. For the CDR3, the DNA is TGTGCCGGTAGGGCAGCAGGGAGCAATCAGCCCCAGCATTTT.

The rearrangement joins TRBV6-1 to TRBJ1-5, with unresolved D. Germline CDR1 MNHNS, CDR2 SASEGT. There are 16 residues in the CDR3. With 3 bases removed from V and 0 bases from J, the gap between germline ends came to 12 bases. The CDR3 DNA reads TGTGCCAGCAGTGAGCCATCATGGAATAGCAATCAGCCCCAGCATTTT. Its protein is CASSEPSWNSNQPQHF.

This CDR3 is CASTGVTGELFF. The CDR3 nucleotides are TGTGCCAGTACAGGGGTCACCGGGGAGCTGTTTTTT. The chain couples TRBV9 to TRBJ2-2, with 7 bases identical to TRBD1. V was pared by 8 bases and J by 4 bases, with 2 bases of the junction left unmatched. The V gene's germline CDR1 is SGDLS and CDR2 YYNGEE. CDR3 length: 12 residues.

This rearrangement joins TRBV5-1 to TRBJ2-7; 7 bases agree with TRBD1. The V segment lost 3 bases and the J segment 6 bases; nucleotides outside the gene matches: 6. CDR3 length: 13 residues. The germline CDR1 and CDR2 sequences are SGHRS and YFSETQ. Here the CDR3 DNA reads TGCGCCAGCAGCTCACAACAGGGGTCCGAGCAGTACTTC. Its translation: CASSSQQGSEQYF.

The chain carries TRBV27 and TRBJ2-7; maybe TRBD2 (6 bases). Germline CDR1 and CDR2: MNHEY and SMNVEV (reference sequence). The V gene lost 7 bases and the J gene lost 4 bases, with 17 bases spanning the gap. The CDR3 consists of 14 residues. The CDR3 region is CASKLAHGGYEQYF. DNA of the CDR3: TGTGCCAGCAAACTAGCTCACGGGGGTTACGAGCAGTACTTC.

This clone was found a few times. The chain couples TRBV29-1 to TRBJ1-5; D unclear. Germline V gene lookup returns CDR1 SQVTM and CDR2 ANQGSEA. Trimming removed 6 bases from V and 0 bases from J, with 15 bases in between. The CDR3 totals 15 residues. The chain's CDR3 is CSVATTSYSNQPQHF. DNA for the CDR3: TGCAGCGTCGCAACGACAAGTTATAGCAATCAGCCCCAGCATTTT.

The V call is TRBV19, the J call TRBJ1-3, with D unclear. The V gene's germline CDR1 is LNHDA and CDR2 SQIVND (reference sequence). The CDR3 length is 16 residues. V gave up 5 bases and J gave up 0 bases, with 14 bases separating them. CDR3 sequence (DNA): TGTGCCAGTAGTTTTTCCCGTAGCAGCTCTGGAAACACCATATATTTT. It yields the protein CASSFSRSSSGNTIYF.

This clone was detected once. The CDR3 loop reads CAISESWEGTQTQYF. The DNA of the CDR3 is TGTGCCATCAGTGAGTCCTGGGAGGGGACACAGACCCAGTACTTC. The rearrangement uses TRBV10-3 and TRBJ2-5; TRBD2 is a possible D gene (7 bases). Trimming shortened V by 0 bases and J by 6 bases, and 14 bases separated the two germline ends. Germline CDR1 and CDR2: ENHRY and SYGVKD. The CDR3 contains 15 residues.

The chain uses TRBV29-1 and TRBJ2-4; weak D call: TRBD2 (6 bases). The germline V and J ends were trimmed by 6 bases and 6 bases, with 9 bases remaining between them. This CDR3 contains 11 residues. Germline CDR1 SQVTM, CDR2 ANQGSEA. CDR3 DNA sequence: TGCAGCGTCCCGGGACTAAACATTCAGTACTTC. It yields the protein CSVPGLNIQYF. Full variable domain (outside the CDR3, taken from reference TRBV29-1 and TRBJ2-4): SAVISQKPSRDICQRGTSLTIQCQVDSQVTMMFWYRQQPGQSLTLIATANQGSEATYESGFVIDKFPISRPNLTFSTLTVSNMSPEDSSIYLCSVPGLNIQYFGAGTRLSVL.

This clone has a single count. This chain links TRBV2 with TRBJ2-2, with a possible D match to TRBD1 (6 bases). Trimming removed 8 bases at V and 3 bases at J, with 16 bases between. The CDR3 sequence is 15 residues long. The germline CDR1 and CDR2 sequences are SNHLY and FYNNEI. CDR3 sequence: CASGGRLQDTGELFF. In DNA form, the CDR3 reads TGTGCCAGCGGGGGCCGTCTCCAAGACACCGGGGAGCTGTTTTTT. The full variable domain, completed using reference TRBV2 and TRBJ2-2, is EPEVTQTPSHQVTQMGQEVILRCVPISNHLYFYWYRQILGQKVEFLVSFYNNEISEKSEIFDDQFSVERPDGSNFTLKIRSTKLEDSAMYFCASGGRLQDTGELFFGEGSRLTVL.